This T cell receptor beta chain stems from a study of blood T cell repertoires in COVID-19. As handled by the study authors: Estimation of nucleated cell counts was performed using reference gene primer amplification. Sequencing was performed with immunoSEQ multiplex PCR; in TCRdb, only in-frame clones are kept and a portion is missing. That table supplies the V and J calls and clone size; D and trimming were determined from the DNA. This table holds roughly 350,000 clones, about nine tenths found once. Seattle cases were enrolled at active infection and followed longitudinally. Source material: peripheral blood. This TCR came from a woman aged 70-85 years with COVID-19, enrolled during active disease.

CDR3 nucleotides: TGTGCCAGCAGTTACGTTTTTGAGGGAACCTACGAGCAGTACTTC. This codes for CASSYVFEGTYEQYF. The V call is TRBV6-5, the J call TRBJ2-7; tentatively, D is TRBD2 (5 bases). Germline V gene data show CDR1 as MNHEY and CDR2 as SVGAGI. With 2 bases removed from V and 2 bases from J, the gap between germline ends came to 13 bases. The CDR3 consists of 15 residues.